These 25 T cell receptor beta chains originate from one sample sequenced in a study of OX40 agonist ivuxolimab in advanced cancers. Data came from immunoSEQ multiplex PCR; TCRdb stores just in-frame clones and leaves some out. The repertoire holds more than 13,000 clones, with roughly 87% as singletons. The sample in question was CD4+ or CD8+ T cells sorted from blood, obtained in a trial of the OX40 agonist ivuxolimab. Receptors were obtained from an adult with an advanced solid tumor such as melanoma, head and neck, liver or kidney cancer.

This chain uses TRBV21-1 with TRBJ2-5; TRBD1, the table's D call, lacks a check against the DNA. TRBV21-1 is labeled a pseudogene. This CDR3 has 14 residues. CDR3 in DNA: TGTGCCAGCAGCAAAGTGACAGGGAGGGAGACCCAGTACTTC. It encodes CASSKVTGRETQYF.

There are a few counts of this clone. This chain uses TRBV5-6 with TRBJ2-5; maybe TRBD1 (7 bases). V was shortened by 4 bases and J by 5 bases, with 12 bases between the two germline ends. This CDR3 region has 13 residues. Germline lookup yields CDR1 SGHDT and CDR2 YYEEEE. The CDR3: CASSPQGRETQYF. CDR3 coding DNA: TGTGCCAGCAGCCCACAGGGGAGGGAGACCCAGTACTTC.

V and J are TRBV7-2 and TRBJ1-5, with unresolved D. Germline CDR1 and CDR2: SGHTA and FQGNSA. V lost 5 bases and J 7 bases, leaving 18 bases between the germline ends. This CDR3 has 15 residues. This CDR3 is CASSPDFILSQPQHF. The DNA of the CDR3 is TGTGCCAGCAGCCCGGACTTTATCCTTAGCCAGCCCCAGCATTTT.

This clone was picked up many times. The chain links TRBV27 to TRBJ1-1, with D possibly matching TRBD1 (6 bases). The CDR3 has 14 amino acids. CDR1 is MNHEY, CDR2 SMNVEV, per germline (reference sequence). V was pared by 5 bases and J by 7 bases, with 17 bases between. CDR3 DNA sequence: TGTGCCAGCAGTCCCGACAGGAGACTTGATGAAGCTTTCTTT. The encoded protein is CASSPDRRLDEAFF.

The chain uses TRBV27 and TRBJ1-2; 9 nucleotides line up with TRBD1. Germline V gene data show CDR1 as MNHEY and CDR2 as SMNVEV (reference sequence). The CDR3 has 15 residues. V shed 6 bases and J 4 bases; nucleotides not matched to a gene: 9. CDR3 residues: CASSQLGTGSYGYTF. CDR3 DNA: TGTGCCAGCAGCCAACTCGGGACAGGGAGCTATGGCTACACCTTC.

The chain has TRBV27 and TRBJ2-3, with 8 bases identical to TRBD2. This CDR3 spans 14 amino acids. After removal of 5 bases from V and 4 bases from J, the junction contained 5 bases not matched to a gene. Looked up from germline, CDR1 is MNHEY and CDR2 is SMNVEV (reference sequence). The CDR3 coding sequence is TGTGCCAGCAGTGGGGCCGGGAGGGCAGATACGCAGTATTTT. As protein: CASSGAGRADTQYF.

The chain carries TRBV30 and TRBJ1-5; a possible D gene is TRBD1 (5 bases). The V and J ends lost 8 bases and 6 bases respectively, with 20 bases between them. The CDR3 sequence is 14 residues long. Germline V gives CDR1 GTSNPN, CDR2 SVGIG (reference sequence). The chain's CDR3 is CAGRGSDSGQPQHF. The CDR3 DNA reads as TGTGCCGGACGGGGGTCGGATTCGGGTCAGCCCCAGCATTTT.

V is TRBV5-1 and J is TRBJ2-3; 13 bases agree with TRBD2. Trimming removed 0 bases from V and 0 bases from J; junction bases left unmatched: 7. CDR1 is SGHRS, CDR2 YFSETQ, per germline. The length of the CDR3 is 19 residues. The CDR3, as DNA: TGCGCCAGCAGCTTGGGGGGACTAGCGGGGTCCCGGAGCACAGATACGCAGTATTTT. Protein product: CASSLGGLAGSRSTDTQYF.

The chain employs TRBV27 and TRBJ1-6, with 11 bases fitting TRBD1. Germline V lookup: CDR1 MNHEY, CDR2 SMNVEV (reference sequence). The CDR3 sequence is 19 residues long. Trimming took 2 bases from V and 0 from J; bases not matched to a gene: 6. The CDR3 nucleotides read TGTGCCAGCAGTTTAACGGGACAGGGGGACGGCTCCTATAATTCACCCCTCCACTTT. Translating it yields CASSLTGQGDGSYNSPLHF.

The chain carries TRBV5-1 and TRBJ1-1; no definite D call. In germline, CDR1 is SGHRS, CDR2 YFSETQ. V lost 3 bases to trimming and J lost 3 bases, with 15 bases between them. This CDR3 comprises 15 residues. CDR3 region: CASSSALIGDTEAFF. DNA of the CDR3: TGCGCCAGCAGCTCCGCCCTTATTGGGGACACTGAAGCTTTCTTT.

The chain links TRBV4-1 to TRBJ2-7, with TRBD1 matching 8 bases. The trim removed 0 bases at V and 3 bases at J, leaving 7 bases unmatched. This CDR3 is built from 16 residues. Germline values: CDR1 MGHRA, CDR2 YSYEKL. In DNA form, the CDR3 reads TGCGCCAGCAGCCAAGATCTCGCAGGGGGCCTCTACGAGCAGTACTTC. It yields the protein CASSQDLAGGLYEQYF.

This chain links TRBV4-2 with TRBJ1-4; TRBD1 might be the D (5 bases). The germline V gene encodes CDR1 LGHNA and CDR2 YNFKEQ. V was clipped by 1 base and J by 8 bases, with 17 bases between them. The CDR3 is 16 residues long. For the CDR3, the DNA is TGTGCCAGCAGCCAAGGGGCCGGGACCCTGGGGGAAAAACTGTTTTTT. Encoded protein: CASSQGAGTLGEKLFF.

V gene TRBV27 combines with J gene TRBJ2-3, with 9 bases that match TRBD2. Trimming took 5 bases from V and 6 from J; bases not matched to a gene: 12. This CDR3 region has 16 residues. The germline V gene has CDR1 MNHEY and CDR2 SMNVEV (reference sequence). As DNA, the CDR3 is TGTGCCAGCAGTAACAACCCAGCGGGAGGACCCGATACGCAGTATTTT. Translating gives CASSNNPAGGPDTQYF.

The chain employs TRBV30 and TRBJ2-1; 8 nucleotides agree with TRBD1. The CDR3 has 16 residues. V trimming: 0 bases; J trimming: 5 bases; junction bases outside the gene matches: 9. From germline, CDR1 is GTSNPN and CDR2 SVGIG (reference sequence). The CDR3 DNA reads as TGTGCCTGGAGTGTTTTTTTGGGACAGGCAAACAATGAGCAGTTCTTC. Translating gives CAWSVFLGQANNEQFF. Variable domain in full (rest from reference TRBV30 and TRBJ2-1): SQTIHQWPATLVQPVGSPLSLECTVEGTSNPNLYWYRQAAGRGLQLLFYSVGIGQISSEVPQNLSASRPQDRQFILSSKKLLLSDSGFYLCAWSVFLGQANNEQFFGPGTRLTVL.

CDR3 DNA: TGCGCCAGCAGTGATTCTCAGGGGCATGGCGGGGAGCTGTTTTTT. Translated: CASSDSQGHGGELFF. The chain recombines TRBV10-1 with TRBJ2-2; possible D gene TRBD1, 6 bases. The ends were cut back, 3 bases at V and 7 bases at J, with 15 bases in the middle. Germline values: CDR1 WNHNN, CDR2 SYGVQD (reference sequence). This CDR3 has 15 residues.

The chain links TRBV13 to TRBJ2-3; 10 bases align to TRBD2. The junction had 14 bases not matched to a gene; V was cut back by 5 bases and J by 0 bases. CDR3 length: 19 amino acids. Germline V gene lookup returns CDR1 PRHDT and CDR2 FYEKMQ (reference sequence). The CDR3 sequence: CASSPGWTSGGPSTDTQYF. CDR3 sequence (DNA): TGTGCCAGCAGCCCGGGATGGACTAGCGGAGGTCCTAGCACAGATACGCAGTATTTT.

The gene calls are TRBV7-9 and TRBJ1-2, with unresolved D. Per the germline V gene, CDR1 is SEHNR and CDR2 is FQNEAQ (reference sequence). This CDR3 spans 11 amino acids. Trimming pared 6 bases from V and 6 bases from J, leaving 8 bases between. The DNA of the CDR3 is TGTGCCAGCAGGGGCTCGGATGGCTACACCTTC. Amino acid sequence: CASRGSDGYTF.

The CDR3 nucleotides are TGTGCCAGCAGTGAAAGACTAGCGGGGGCCTCACCCCAGTACTTC. Translation: CASSERLAGASPQYF. The J gene is TRBJ2-5, the V gene TRBV2; 12 bases agree with TRBD2. Germline V CDR1 and CDR2: SNHLY, FYNNEI. This CDR3 is 15 amino acids long. The V gene end was trimmed by 2 bases and the J gene end by 9 bases; junction bases not matched to a gene: 7.

The chain uses TRBV9 and TRBJ2-5; the D gene could be TRBD1 or TRBD2 (5 bases each). TRBJ2-7 explains the end of the DNA better; the J call may be wrong. CDR1 is SGDLS and CDR2 is YYNGEE in the germline V gene. The CDR3 covers 16 residues. This CDR3 reads CASSVGQGDNSYEQYF. CDR3 nucleotide sequence: TGTGCCAGCAGCGTAGGGCAGGGAGACAACTCCTACGAGCAGTACTTC.

V gene TRBV7-3 combines with J gene TRBJ2-5, with D perhaps assigned TRBD1 or TRBD2 (6 bases each). With 0 bases removed from V and 5 bases from J, the gap between germline ends came to 10 bases. The V gene's germline CDR1 is SGHTA and CDR2 FQGTGA. The CDR3 has 14 amino acids. CDR3 nucleotides: TGTGCCAGCAGCTTAACGGGGGGCAGTGAGACCCAGTACTTC. Translated: CASSLTGGSETQYF.

The chain uses TRBV5-1 and TRBJ2-7; D is unresolved. The CDR3 is 13 amino acids. The V end lost 0 bases, the J end lost 2 bases, and 6 bases lay between the germline ends. Germline V gene sequence: CDR1 SGHRS, CDR2 YFSETQ. The CDR3 here is CASSLGPTYEQYF. The DNA for the CDR3 is TGCGCCAGCAGCTTGGGGCCGACCTACGAGCAGTACTTC.

The gene calls are TRBV28 and TRBJ2-2; D not resolved. CDR3 length equals 13 residues. Trimming removed 6 bases from V and 0 bases from J, with 5 bases in between. Germline CDR1 MDHEN, CDR2 SYDVKM. The CDR3 DNA reads as TGTGCCAGCAGGGTGTCGAACACCGGGGAGCTGTTTTTT. Its protein is CASRVSNTGELFF.

The chain couples TRBV7-8 to TRBJ2-2; D not resolved. Trimming took 1 base from V and 2 from J, leaving 14 bases between them. The CDR3 covers 17 residues. The germline V gene encodes CDR1 SGHVS and CDR2 FQNEAQ. The CDR3 protein is CASSLVGSVFNTGELFF. The CDR3 DNA follows: TGTGCCAGCAGCTTAGTGGGGTCCGTTTTTAACACCGGGGAGCTGTTTTTT.

This clone appeared once. The rearrangement joins TRBV4-3 to TRBJ2-7; 7 bases are shared with TRBD2. CDR1 and CDR2 from the germline V gene are LGHNA and YSLEER. The CDR3 is made up of 15 amino acids. With 2 bases clipped from V and 3 bases from J, the junction kept 7 bases outside the gene matches. CDR3 DNA: TGCGCCAGCAGCCAAACGACTAGCAGATACTACGAGCAGTACTTC. Translated, it gives CASSQTTSRYYEQYF.

The chain couples TRBV7-9 to TRBJ1-4, with 7 bases fitting TRBD1. Germline trimming cut 4 bases from V and 3 bases from J; bases unmatched to any gene: 11. CDR1 is SEHNR, CDR2 FQNEAQ, per germline (reference sequence). The CDR3 covers 17 residues. The CDR3 nucleotides read TGTGCCAGCAGCTCTACCTCCAAGGGGGCACCTAATGAAAAACTGTTTTTT. Translating it yields CASSSTSKGAPNEKLFF.